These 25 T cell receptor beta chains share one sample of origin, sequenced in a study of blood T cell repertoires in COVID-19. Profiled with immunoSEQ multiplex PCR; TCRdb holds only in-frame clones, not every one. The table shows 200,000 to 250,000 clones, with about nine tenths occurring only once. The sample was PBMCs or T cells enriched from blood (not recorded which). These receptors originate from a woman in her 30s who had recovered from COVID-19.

DNA for the CDR3: TGTGCCAGCAGTGACGACAGGGTCGTTGGCAATCAGCCCCAGCATTTT. As protein: CASSDDRVVGNQPQHF. V gene TRBV2 combines with J gene TRBJ1-5, with 7 bases that match TRBD1. CDR1 and CDR2 from the germline V gene are SNHLY and FYNNEI. The CDR3 is 16 residues long. V shed 3 bases and J 2 bases; nucleotides not matched to a gene: 7.

CDR3 region: CASSVVATDTQYF. The CDR3 DNA follows: TGTGCCAGCAGCGTAGTAGCGACAGATACGCAGTATTTT. J is TRBJ2-3 and V is TRBV9, with D perhaps TRBD2 (5 bases). V was trimmed by 0 bases and J by 3 bases, leaving 5 bases between them. In germline, CDR1 is SGDLS, CDR2 YYNGEE. The CDR3 spans 13 residues.

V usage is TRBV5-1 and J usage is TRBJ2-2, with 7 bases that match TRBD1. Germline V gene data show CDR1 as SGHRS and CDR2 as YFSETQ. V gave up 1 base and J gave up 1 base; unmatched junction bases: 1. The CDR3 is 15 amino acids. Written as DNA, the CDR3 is TGCGCCAGCAGCTTGAGACAGGGGAACACCGGGGAGCTGTTTTTT. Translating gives CASSLRQGNTGELFF.

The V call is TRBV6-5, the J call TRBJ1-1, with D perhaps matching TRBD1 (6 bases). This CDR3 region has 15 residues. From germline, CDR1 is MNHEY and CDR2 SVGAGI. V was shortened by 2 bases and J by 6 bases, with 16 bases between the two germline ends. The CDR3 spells CASSYLRGGGPEAFF. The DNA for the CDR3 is TGTGCCAGCAGTTACCTCAGGGGTGGGGGCCCTGAAGCTTTCTTT.

CDR3 nucleotides: TGTGCCAGCAGTGACCTTTATGTCGAGGGGGCCTATGGCTACACCTTC. The encoded protein is CASSDLYVEGAYGYTF. This chain connects TRBV25-1 to TRBJ1-2; 7 bases are a match to TRBD1. Germline V lookup: CDR1 MGHDK, CDR2 SYGVNS. The trim removed 3 bases at V and 4 bases at J, leaving 11 bases unmatched. The CDR3 consists of 16 residues.

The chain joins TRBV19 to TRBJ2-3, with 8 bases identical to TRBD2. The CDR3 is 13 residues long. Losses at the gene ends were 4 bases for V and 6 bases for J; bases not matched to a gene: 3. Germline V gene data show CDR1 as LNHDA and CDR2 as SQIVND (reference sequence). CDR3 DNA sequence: TGTGCCAGTAGTACCCCGGGGGGGGATACGCAGTATTTT. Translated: CASSTPGGDTQYF. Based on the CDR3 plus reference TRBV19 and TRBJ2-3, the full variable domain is DGGITQSPKYLFRKEGQNVTLSCEQNLNHDAMYWYRQDPGQGLRLIYYSQIVNDFQKGDIAEGYSVSREKKESFPLTVTSAQKNPTAFYLCASSTPGGDTQYFGPGTRLTVL.

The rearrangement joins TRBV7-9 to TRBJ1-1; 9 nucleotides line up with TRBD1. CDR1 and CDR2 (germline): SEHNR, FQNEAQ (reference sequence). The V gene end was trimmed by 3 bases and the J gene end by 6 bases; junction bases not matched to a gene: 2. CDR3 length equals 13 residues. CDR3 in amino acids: CASSFTGGPEAFF. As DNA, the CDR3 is TGTGCCAGCAGCTTTACAGGGGGCCCTGAAGCTTTCTTT.

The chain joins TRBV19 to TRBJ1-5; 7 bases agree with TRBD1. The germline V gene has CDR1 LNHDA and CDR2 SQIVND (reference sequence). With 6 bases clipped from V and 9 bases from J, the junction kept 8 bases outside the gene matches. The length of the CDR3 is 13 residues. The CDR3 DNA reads TGTGCCAGTAGCGAGGGGGCTCTTCGGCCCCAGCATTTT. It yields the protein CASSEGALRPQHF.

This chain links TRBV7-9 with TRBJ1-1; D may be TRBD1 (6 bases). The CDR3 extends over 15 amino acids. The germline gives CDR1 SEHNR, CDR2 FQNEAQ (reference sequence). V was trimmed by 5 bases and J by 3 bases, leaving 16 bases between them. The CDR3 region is CASSPIRGRDTEAFF. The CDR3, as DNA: TGTGCCAGCAGCCCAATCAGGGGCAGGGACACTGAAGCTTTCTTT.

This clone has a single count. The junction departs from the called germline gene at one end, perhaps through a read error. The CDR3 coding sequence is TGTGCCAGCAGCCAAGGTTCATCGGGGGGGCTCTTC. This sequence encodes CASSQGSSGGLF. The chain links TRBV3-1 (or the pseudogene TRBV3-2) to TRBJ2-1, with TRBD2 matching over 8 bases. Looked up from germline, CDR1 is LGHDT and CDR2 is YNNKEL (reference sequence). The CDR3 totals 12 residues.

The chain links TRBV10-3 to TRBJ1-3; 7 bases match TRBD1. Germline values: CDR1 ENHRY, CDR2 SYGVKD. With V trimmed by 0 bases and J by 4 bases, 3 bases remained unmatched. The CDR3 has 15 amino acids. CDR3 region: CAISESQGVGNTIYF. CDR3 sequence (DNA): TGTGCCATCAGTGAGTCTCAGGGGGTCGGAAACACCATATATTTT.

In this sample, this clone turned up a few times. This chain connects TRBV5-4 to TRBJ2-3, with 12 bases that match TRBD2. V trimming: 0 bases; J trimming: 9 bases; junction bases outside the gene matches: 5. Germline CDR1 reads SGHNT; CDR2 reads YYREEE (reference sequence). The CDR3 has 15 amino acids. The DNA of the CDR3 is TGTGCCAGCAGCTTGGAGGGGCTAGCGGGGGGGACGCAGTATTTT. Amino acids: CASSLEGLAGGTQYF. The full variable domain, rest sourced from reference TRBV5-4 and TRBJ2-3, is ETGVTQSPTHLIKTRGQQVTLRCSSQSGHNTVSWYQQALGQGPQFIFQYYREEENGRGNFPPRFSGLQFPNYSSELNVNALELDDSALYLCASSLEGLAGGTQYFGPGTRLTVL.

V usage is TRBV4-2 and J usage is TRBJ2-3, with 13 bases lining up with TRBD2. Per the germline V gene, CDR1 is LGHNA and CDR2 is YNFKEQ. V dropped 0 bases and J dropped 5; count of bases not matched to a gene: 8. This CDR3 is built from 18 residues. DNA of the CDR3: TGTGCCAGCAGCCAAGATCGACTAGCGGGGGGCTGGGGAGATACGCAGTATTTT. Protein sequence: CASSQDRLAGGWGDTQYF.

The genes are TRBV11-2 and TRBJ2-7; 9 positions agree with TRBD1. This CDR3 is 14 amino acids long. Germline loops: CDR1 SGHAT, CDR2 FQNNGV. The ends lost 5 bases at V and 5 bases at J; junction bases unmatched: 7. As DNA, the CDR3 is TGTGCCAGCAGCGTACAGGGGGCGCTCAACGAGCAGTACTTC. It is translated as CASSVQGALNEQYF.

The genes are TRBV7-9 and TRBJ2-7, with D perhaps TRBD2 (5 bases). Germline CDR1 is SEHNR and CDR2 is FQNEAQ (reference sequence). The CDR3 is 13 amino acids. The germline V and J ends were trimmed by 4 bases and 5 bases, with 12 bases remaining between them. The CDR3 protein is CASSWPGIDEQYF. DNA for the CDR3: TGTGCCAGCAGCTGGCCGGGAATCGACGAGCAGTACTTC.

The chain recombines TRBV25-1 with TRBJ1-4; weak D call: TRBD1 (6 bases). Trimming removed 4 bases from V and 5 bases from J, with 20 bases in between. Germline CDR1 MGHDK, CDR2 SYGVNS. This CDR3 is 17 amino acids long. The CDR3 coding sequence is TGTGCCAGCAGTGGCTACCCTACAGGGCCGGGGAATGAAAAACTGTTTTTT. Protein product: CASSGYPTGPGNEKLFF.

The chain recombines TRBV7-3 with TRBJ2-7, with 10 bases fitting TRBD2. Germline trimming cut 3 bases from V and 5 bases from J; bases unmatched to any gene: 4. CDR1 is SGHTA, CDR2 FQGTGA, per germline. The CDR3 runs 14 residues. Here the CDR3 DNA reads TGTGCCAGCAGCTTGAGCGGGGGGGCAGACGAGCAGTACTTC. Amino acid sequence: CASSLSGGADEQYF. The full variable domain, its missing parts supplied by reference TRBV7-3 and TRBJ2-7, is GAGVSQTPSNKVTEKGKYVELRCDPISGHTALYWYRQSLGQGPEFLIYFQGTGAADDSGLPNDRFFAVRPEGSVSTLKIQRTERGDSAVYLCASSLSGGADEQYFGPGTRLTVT.

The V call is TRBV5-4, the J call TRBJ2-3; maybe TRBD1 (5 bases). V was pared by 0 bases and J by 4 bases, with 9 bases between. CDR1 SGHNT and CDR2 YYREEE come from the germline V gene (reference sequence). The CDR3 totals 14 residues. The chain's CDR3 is CASSLVGAPDTQYF. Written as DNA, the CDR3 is TGTGCCAGCAGCTTGGTAGGGGCCCCAGATACGCAGTATTTT.

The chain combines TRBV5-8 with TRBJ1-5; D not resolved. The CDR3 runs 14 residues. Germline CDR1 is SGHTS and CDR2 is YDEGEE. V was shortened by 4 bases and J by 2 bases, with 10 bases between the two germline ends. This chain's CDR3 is CASSPNVGNQPQHF. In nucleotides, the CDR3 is TGTGCCAGCAGCCCTAACGTCGGCAATCAGCCCCAGCATTTT.

CDR3 bases: TGTGCCAGCAGCGCAAACAGGGACTCTGGAAACACCATATATTTT. Protein: CASSANRDSGNTIYF. This chain connects TRBV3-1 (or the pseudogene TRBV3-2) to TRBJ1-3; D is possibly TRBD1 (6 bases). Trimming stripped 5 bases from V and 0 bases from J, with 11 bases between. CDR1 LGHDT and CDR2 YNNKEL come from the germline V gene (reference sequence). The CDR3 totals 15 residues.

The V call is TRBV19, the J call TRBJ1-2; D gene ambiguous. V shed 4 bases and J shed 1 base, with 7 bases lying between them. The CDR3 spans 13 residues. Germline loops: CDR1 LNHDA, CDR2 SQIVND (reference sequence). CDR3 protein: CASSNAINYGYTF. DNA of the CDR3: TGTGCCAGTAGTAACGCGATTAACTATGGCTACACCTTC.

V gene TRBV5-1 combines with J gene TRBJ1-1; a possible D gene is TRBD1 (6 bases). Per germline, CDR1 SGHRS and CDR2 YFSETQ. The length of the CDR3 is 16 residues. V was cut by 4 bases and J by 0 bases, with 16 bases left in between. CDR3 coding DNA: TGCGCCAGCAGCCAAGCCCCGGACAGCATGAACACTGAAGCTTTCTTT. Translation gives CASSQAPDSMNTEAFF.

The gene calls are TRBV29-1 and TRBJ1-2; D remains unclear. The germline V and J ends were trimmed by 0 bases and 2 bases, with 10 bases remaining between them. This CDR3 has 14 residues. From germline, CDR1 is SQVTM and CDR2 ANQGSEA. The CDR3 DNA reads TGCAGCGTTGAAGACGGCGGAGGGAACTATGGCTACACCTTC. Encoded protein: CSVEDGGGNYGYTF.

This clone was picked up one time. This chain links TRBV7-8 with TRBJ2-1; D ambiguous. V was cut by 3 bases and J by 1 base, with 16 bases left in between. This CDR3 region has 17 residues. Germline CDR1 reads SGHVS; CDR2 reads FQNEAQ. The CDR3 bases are TGTGCCAGCAGCTTTTCCCAGGCCAGCCGGTCCTACAATGAGCAGTTCTTC. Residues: CASSFSQASRSYNEQFF.

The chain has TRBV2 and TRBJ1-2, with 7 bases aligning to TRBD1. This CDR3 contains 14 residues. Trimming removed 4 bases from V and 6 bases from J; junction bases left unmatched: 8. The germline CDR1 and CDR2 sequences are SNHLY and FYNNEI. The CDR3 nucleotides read TGTGCCAGCAGTGTTCTAGGGGGCGCGAATGGCTACACCTTC. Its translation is CASSVLGGANGYTF.